This TCR beta chain came from a study of T cells after yellow fever vaccination. Study context: It was SMART-Seq v4 Ultra Low Input that prepared the fractions with low cell numbers.

This clonotype was detected a few times. The antigen is undetermined. Study-wide points: On re-exposure, the response was weaker but peaked faster, at day 5 versus 15. At about 97% for CD4 and roughly 87% for CD8, most primary-vaccination clones showed up again after the booster.

TCRdb processed the 5' RACE reads anew with MiXCR; each CDR3 protein has one entry. The data contain some 500,000 distinct CDR3 sequences, roughly 13% of them singletons. The germline V gene encodes CDR1 MNHEY and CDR2 SMNVEV (reference sequence). The germline V and J ends were trimmed by 3 bases and 5 bases, with 14 bases remaining between them. The CDR3 consists of 15 residues. The sample here was PBMCs, taken on the day of the yellow fever booster vaccination. This clonotype originated in a man younger than 45 who received the YFV17D yellow fever vaccine. The V gene is TRBV27, the J gene TRBJ2-1, with a tentative D call TRBD1 (5 bases). This CDR3 reads CASSLFLQENNEQFF. The CDR3 DNA sequence: TGTGCCAGCAGTTTGTTCCTACAGGAGAACAATGAGCAGTTCTTC.